These 26 T cell receptor beta chains were sequenced from one sample in a study of blood T cell repertoires in COVID-19. Sequenced by immunoSEQ multiplex PCR; TCRdb stores in-frame clones only, minus some. This table has 250,000 to 300,000 clones, 88% appearing once. The sequencing sample was made of PBMCs or T cells enriched from blood (not recorded which). The receptors stem from a woman aged 25-40 years who had recovered from COVID-19.

This clone showed up just once. This chain links TRBV6-5 with TRBJ2-3, with D uncertain. The CDR3 sequence is 15 residues long. V was pared by 7 bases and J by 2 bases, with 16 bases between. The V gene's germline CDR1 is MNHEY and CDR2 SVGAGI. CDR3 DNA: TGTGCCAGCATTAGTTCGCCAATCTTCACAGATACGCAGTATTTT. It is translated as CASISSPIFTDTQYF.

The chain has TRBV19 and TRBJ2-7; 7 positions match TRBD1. Germline-derived CDR1 and CDR2 are LNHDA and SQIVND (reference sequence). The CDR3 loop spans 15 amino acids. The ends lost 3 bases at V and 3 bases at J; junction bases unmatched: 8. This CDR3 is CASSITAGGIYEQYF. CDR3 DNA sequence: TGTGCCAGTAGTATTACAGCAGGGGGTATCTACGAGCAGTACTTC.

V usage is TRBV5-4 and J usage is TRBJ2-3; 16 nucleotides agree with TRBD2. The ends lost 3 bases at V and 1 base at J; junction bases unmatched: 5. Germline loops: CDR1 SGHNT, CDR2 YYREEE (reference sequence). There are 18 residues in the CDR3. The CDR3 region has the DNA TGTGCCAGCAGCTCACCGGGACTAGCGGGAGGGGGCACAGATACGCAGTATTTT. Translation gives CASSSPGLAGGGTDTQYF.

CDR3 loop: CAWKSAGGRQPQHF. Here the CDR3 DNA reads TGTGCCTGGAAGTCTGCAGGGGGCCGGCAGCCCCAGCATTTT. This chain joins TRBV30 and TRBJ1-5, with 8 positions matching TRBD1. Germline V gene lookup returns CDR1 GTSNPN and CDR2 SVGIG (reference sequence). The CDR3 is made up of 14 amino acids. V lost 4 bases, J lost 7 bases, and 9 bases stayed unmatched. Together with reference TRBV30 and TRBJ1-5, the CDR3 gives the full variable domain: SQTIHQWPATLVQPVGSPLSLECTVEGTSNPNLYWYRQAAGRGLQLLFYSVGIGQISSEVPQNLSASRPQDRQFILSSKKLLLSDSGFYLCAWKSAGGRQPQHFGDGTRLSIL.

V usage is TRBV7-9 and J usage is TRBJ2-2; the match to TRBD2 covers 15 bases. Germline CDR1 reads SEHNR; CDR2 reads FQNEAQ (reference sequence). The CDR3 consists of 18 residues. V lost 5 bases and J lost 1; bases outside the gene matches: 5. This chain's CDR3 is CASSPSGLAGGNTGELFF. DNA for the CDR3: TGTGCCAGCAGCCCCTCGGGACTAGCGGGGGGGAACACCGGGGAGCTGTTTTTT.

The chain uses TRBV27 and TRBJ1-1, with a weak D call TRBD1 (6 bases). The CDR3 is 14 residues long. Germline lookup yields CDR1 MNHEY and CDR2 SMNVEV (reference sequence). The ends were cut back, 4 bases at V and 1 base at J, with 10 bases in the middle. CDR3 in DNA: TGTGCCAGCAGTTCCACAGGGTCGAACACTGAAGCTTTCTTT. It specifies CASSSTGSNTEAFF.

The gene calls are TRBV4-1 and TRBJ1-5; D gene unclear. The V end was cut by 2 bases, the J end by 7 bases, with 12 bases between. The germline V gene has CDR1 MGHRA and CDR2 YSYEKL. This CDR3 spans 14 amino acids. This chain's CDR3 is CASSQFGAGQPQHF. CDR3 bases: TGCGCCAGCAGCCAATTTGGCGCAGGCCAGCCCCAGCATTTT.

This clone was seen repeatedly, ten times or more. The chain employs TRBV5-4 and TRBJ2-7, with TRBD1 as a possible D gene (6 bases). The germline CDR1 and CDR2 sequences are SGHNT and YYREEE (reference sequence). Trimming cost V 0 bases and J 6 bases, with 10 bases left between them. CDR3 size: 13 residues. As DNA, the CDR3 is TGTGCCAGCAGCTTGGGGGGGCAGGTCGAGCAGTACTTC. Its protein is CASSLGGQVEQYF.

This chain links TRBV29-1 with TRBJ2-5, with D possibly being TRBD1 (5 bases). The germline gives CDR1 SQVTM, CDR2 ANQGSEA. The CDR3 totals 12 residues. Trimming took off 7 bases at V and 2 bases at J, with 11 bases between the two ends. The CDR3 is CSALTVQETQYF. For the CDR3, the DNA is TGCAGCGCTCTGACAGTGCAAGAGACCCAGTACTTC. Complete variable domain (other parts from reference TRBV29-1 and TRBJ2-5): SAVISQKPSRDICQRGTSLTIQCQVDSQVTMMFWYRQQPGQSLTLIATANQGSEATYESGFVIDKFPISRPNLTFSTLTVSNMSPEDSSIYLCSALTVQETQYFGPGTRLLVL.

The chain has TRBV11-2 and TRBJ2-1, with D perhaps TRBD2 (5 bases). Trimming removed 2 bases from V and 1 base from J, with 15 bases in between. The CDR3 has 17 amino acids. CDR1 SGHAT and CDR2 FQNNGV come from the germline V gene. The CDR3 protein is CASSLRGQRESYNEQFF. The CDR3 DNA reads TGTGCCAGCAGCTTACGAGGGCAGAGAGAATCCTACAATGAGCAGTTCTTC.

The chain carries TRBV30 and TRBJ1-3; D ambiguous. Per germline, CDR1 GTSNPN and CDR2 SVGIG (reference sequence). V was cut by 3 bases and J by 6 bases, with 18 bases left in between. The CDR3 is 15 amino acids. DNA of the CDR3: TGTGCCTGGAGCGACGAGGAGGGTCCAGCAAACACCATATATTTT. Translated, it gives CAWSDEEGPANTIYF.

The V gene is TRBV5-1, the J gene TRBJ2-1; possibly TRBD1 for D (5 bases). Trimming took off 0 bases at V and 8 bases at J, with 15 bases between the two ends. The CDR3 consists of 15 residues. CDR1 is SGHRS, CDR2 YFSETQ, per germline. CDR3 sequence: CASSLGGDGTHEQFF. Here the CDR3 DNA reads TGCGCCAGCAGCTTGGGGGGCGACGGTACACATGAGCAGTTCTTC.

CDR3 sequence (DNA): TGTGCCAGCAGCTTAAAAGGGGCGGAGGATACGCAGTATTTT. Its translation is CASSLKGAEDTQYF. This sequence joins TRBV7-9 and TRBJ2-3; TRBD1 is a possible D gene (5 bases). The CDR3 spans 14 residues. In germline, CDR1 is SEHNR, CDR2 FQNEAQ (reference sequence). V lost 2 bases and J 6 bases, leaving 12 bases between the germline ends.

The J gene is TRBJ2-1, the V gene TRBV9, with TRBD1 as a possible D gene (5 bases). Trimming shortened V by 1 base and J by 9 bases, and 14 bases separated the two germline ends. Germline CDR1 is SGDLS and CDR2 is YYNGEE. CDR3 length: 14 residues. For the CDR3, the DNA is TGTGCCAGCAGCGTACGTACTCTGGACACTGAGCAGTTCTTC. It is translated as CASSVRTLDTEQFF.

The chain has TRBV5-5 and TRBJ1-2; 9 bases line up with TRBD1. CDR1 and CDR2 from the germline V gene are SGHKS and YYEKEE (reference sequence). The CDR3 is made up of 13 amino acids. The J segment lost 7 bases and the V segment lost 7 bases, leaving 8 bases of the junction unmatched. CDR3 loop: CASARGQGSGYTF. DNA for the CDR3: TGTGCCAGCGCCCGGGGACAGGGCAGTGGCTACACCTTC.

This rearrangement joins TRBV6-2 or TRBV6-3 to TRBJ2-1; possibly TRBD2 for D (7 bases). V dropped 2 bases and J dropped 0 bases, with 17 bases sitting between them. This CDR3 spans 18 amino acids. Germline-derived CDR1 and CDR2 are MNHEY and SVGEGT. CDR3 sequence (DNA): TGTGCCAGCAGTTACCCGGACCGGGGGGCCCCCTCCTACAATGAGCAGTTCTTC. Residues: CASSYPDRGAPSYNEQFF.

The chain combines TRBV5-4 with TRBJ1-5; a weak D match, TRBD1 (5 bases). This CDR3 contains 16 residues. Trimming took 4 bases from V and 3 from J, leaving 17 bases between them. Per germline, CDR1 SGHNT and CDR2 YYREEE (reference sequence). The CDR3 loop reads CASSAGPQDFNQPQHF. For the CDR3, the DNA is TGTGCCAGCAGCGCCGGTCCACAGGATTTCAATCAGCCCCAGCATTTT. The full variable domain, rest sourced from reference TRBV5-4 and TRBJ1-5, is ETGVTQSPTHLIKTRGQQVTLRCSSQSGHNTVSWYQQALGQGPQFIFQYYREEENGRGNFPPRFSGLQFPNYSSELNVNALELDDSALYLCASSAGPQDFNQPQHFGDGTRLSIL.

This chain connects TRBV6-4 to TRBJ2-3; tentatively, D is TRBD1 (6 bases). Germline assignment: CDR1 MRHNA and CDR2 SNTAGT. The CDR3 has 15 amino acids. The ends were cut back, 5 bases at V and 0 bases at J, with 12 bases in the middle. This chain's CDR3 is CASSQGKGSTDTQYF. The CDR3 DNA reads as TGTGCCAGCAGTCAGGGGAAAGGTAGCACAGATACGCAGTATTTT.

V and J are TRBV3-1 (or the pseudogene TRBV3-2) and TRBJ1-5; tentatively, D is TRBD1 (5 bases). V was shortened by 5 bases and J by 0 bases, with 14 bases between the two germline ends. This CDR3 is 16 amino acids long. Per germline, CDR1 LGHDT and CDR2 YNNKEL (reference sequence). CDR3 protein: CASSNGDRNSNQPQHF. The CDR3 DNA reads TGTGCCAGCAGCAACGGAGACAGAAATAGCAATCAGCCCCAGCATTTT.

The chain employs TRBV18 and TRBJ1-6, with D tentatively TRBD1 (6 bases). The germline V gene has CDR1 KGHSH and CDR2 LQKENI. CDR3 size: 18 residues. V was shortened by 6 bases and J by 0 bases, with 18 bases between the two germline ends. In nucleotides, the CDR3 is TGTGCCAGCTCGCTGATGGACAGCCCGAGCTCCTATAATTCACCCCTCCACTTT. It codes for CASSLMDSPSSYNSPLHF.

The chain combines TRBV28 with TRBJ2-1; a weak D match, TRBD2 (6 bases). The germline V gene has CDR1 MDHEN and CDR2 SYDVKM. Between the trimmed V and J ends, which lost 2 bases and 6 bases, there was a span of 14 bases. The CDR3 is 15 residues long. Here the CDR3 DNA reads TGTGCCAGCAGTTTAAGGGATGGGGGGATCAATGAGCAGTTCTTC. Translated: CASSLRDGGINEQFF. The full variable domain, with the rest looked up from reference TRBV28 and TRBJ2-1, is DVKVTQSSRYLVKRTGEKVFLECVQDMDHENMFWYRQDPGLGLRLIYFSYDVKMKEKGDIPEGYSVSREKKERFSLILESASTNQTSMYLCASSLRDGGINEQFFGPGTRLTVL.

V gene TRBV28 combines with J gene TRBJ1-6, with D possibly being TRBD1 (5 bases). Deletions cut 1 base from V and 3 bases from J, with 13 bases between. The CDR3 spans 17 residues. Germline V gene data show CDR1 as MDHEN and CDR2 as SYDVKM. The CDR3 region has the DNA TGTGCCAGCAGTTTATTTAAGCAGGGTATCTATAATTCACCCCTCCACTTT. Translated, it gives CASSLFKQGIYNSPLHF.

V and J are TRBV4-3 and TRBJ2-1; 8 positions agree with TRBD1. Germline CDR1 is LGHNA and CDR2 is YSLEER. This CDR3 comprises 14 residues. After removal of 1 base from V and 9 bases from J, the junction contained 5 bases not matched to a gene. CDR3 sequence reads: CASSQADRGGEQFF. CDR3 nucleotides: TGCGCCAGCAGCCAAGCCGACAGGGGAGGTGAGCAGTTCTTC.

Comments on this clone: The identical CDR3 is also encoded by other nucleotide sequences in the sample. The V call is TRBV19, the J call TRBJ1-1; tentative D call: TRBD1 (5 bases). Between the trimmed V and J ends, which lost 5 bases and 0 bases, there was a span of 7 bases. The germline gives CDR1 LNHDA, CDR2 SQIVND (reference sequence). The CDR3 is 13 residues long. As DNA, the CDR3 is TGTGCCAGTAGTCAGGGCATGAACACTGAAGCTTTCTTT. Translated, it gives CASSQGMNTEAFF. Full variable domain (missing parts from reference TRBV19 and TRBJ1-1): DGGITQSPKYLFRKEGQNVTLSCEQNLNHDAMYWYRQDPGQGLRLIYYSQIVNDFQKGDIAEGYSVSREKKESFPLTVTSAQKNPTAFYLCASSQGMNTEAFFGQGTRLTVV.

The chain carries TRBV11-2 and TRBJ2-7, with TRBD2 as a possible D gene (6 bases). The germline V gene encodes CDR1 SGHAT and CDR2 FQNNGV. The CDR3 has 18 residues. V was clipped by 5 bases and J by 6 bases, with 29 bases between them. The chain's CDR3 is CASSPKHTSIAAGGEQYF. CDR3 nucleotides: TGTGCCAGCAGCCCGAAGCATACTAGCATCGCGGCCGGGGGCGAGCAGTACTTC.

The gene calls are TRBV27 and TRBJ2-1; 7 bases match TRBD2. This CDR3 is 15 amino acids long. J lost 3 bases, V lost 2 bases, and 4 bases had no gene match. Germline V gene lookup returns CDR1 MNHEY and CDR2 SMNVEV (reference sequence). The CDR3 nucleotides are TGTGCCAGCAGTTTAATTACGGGGGGCTACAATGAGCAGTTCTTC. Translation gives CASSLITGGYNEQFF.